Sequencing of this T cell receptor beta chain was carried out in a study of T cell responses to AZD1222 COVID-19 vaccine. Study-level findings and limits: Rises in breadth and depth of Spike-specific TCRs came after two AZD1222 doses. The peak T cell response came first, and repertoires were sampled only after it.

The length of the CDR3 is 14 residues. Germline V lookup: CDR1 MDHEN, CDR2 SYDVKM. V dropped 4 bases and J dropped 1 base, with 10 bases sitting between them. Turning to this clone: Its antigen is currently unknown.

Measured with immunoSEQ multiplex PCR; TCRdb has only the in-frame clones, and not every one. The sample has about 120,000 clones, 85% to 95% seen once. The clonotype comes from an adult in good health. The sequenced sample was peripheral blood, obtained on day 0 of AZD1222 vaccination. The chain links TRBV28 to TRBJ1-1, with D unresolved. CDR3 sequence: CASSWGDKNTEAFF. Written as DNA, the CDR3 is TGTGCCAGCAGTTGGGGAGACAAGAACACTGAAGCTTTCTTT.